This section outlines one T cell receptor (beta chain) sequence together with its context. The antigen is unknown. This specimen includes other DNA sequences encoding the same CDR3. The data are from a study of shared clonotypes between healthy human individuals. Study findings and constraints: The generation probabilities recorded for non-shared clonotypes fell below those of clonotypes shared by all four donors. A few donors held approximately 5% of naive CD4 clonotypes in common.

The repertoire was sequenced with immunoSEQ multiplex PCR; TCRdb's copy has only in-frame clones and lacks some. The sample lists 2 million to 3 million clones, 80% to 95% occurring once. The V end was cut by 3 bases, the J end by 4 bases, with 9 bases between. This CDR3 is 13 amino acids long. Germline V CDR1 and CDR2: MNHEY, SMNVEV (reference sequence). V usage is TRBV27 and J usage is TRBJ1-2, with a tentative D call TRBD1 (5 bases). The source material was naive CD4+ T cells from PBMCs. The sample's subset: CD45RA+ positively selected. This clonotype was sampled from a man between 18 and 35 years old in good health. Some clones in this sample may be carry-over from other donors' samples. CDR3 nucleotides: TGTGCCAGCAGTTTCGACAGATCCTATGGCTACACCTTC. Translated: CASSFDRSYGYTF.